The 27 T cell receptor beta chains below all came from one sample that was sequenced in a study of beta chain features in type 1 diabetes. All of the isolated RNA was reverse transcribed, so expressed TCRB transcripts were sequenced. Repertoires were generated with immunoSEQ multiplex PCR, while TCRdb's copy carries only in-frame clones and drops some. Among 250,000 or so clones, 25% to 30% were seen once, and the ten largest hold approximately 4%. The specimen was central memory CD4+ T cells from blood. Receptor source: a man aged 30 to 45 in good health.

The chain carries TRBV28 and TRBJ2-5; TRBD1 might be the D (6 bases). Trimming stripped 5 bases from V and 4 bases from J, with 14 bases between. The CDR3 sequence is 14 residues long. Germline V CDR1 and CDR2: MDHEN, SYDVKM. Written as DNA, the CDR3 is TGTGCCAGCAGTCCCACAGGGACCCCAGAGACCCAGTACTTC. This translates into CASSPTGTPETQYF.

This chain links TRBV13 with TRBJ2-7; 9 bases are shared with TRBD1. CDR3 length: 15 residues. Looked up from germline, CDR1 is PRHDT and CDR2 is FYEKMQ (reference sequence). V shed 0 bases, J shed 7 bases, and the junction held 7 bases outside the gene matches. The CDR3 region is CASSLGGTGNKEQYF. CDR3 DNA sequence: TGTGCCAGCAGCTTAGGTGGGACAGGGAATAAGGAGCAGTACTTC. Full variable domain (remainder filled in from reference TRBV13 and TRBJ2-7): AAGVIQSPRHLIKEKRETATLKCYPIPRHDTVYWYQQGPGQDPQFLISFYEKMQSDKGSIPDRFSAQQFSDYHSELNMSSLELGDSALYFCASSLGGTGNKEQYFGPGTRLTVT.

V usage is TRBV6-6 and J usage is TRBJ2-7; the D gene is possibly TRBD1 (5 bases). V dropped 5 bases and J dropped 3 bases, with 11 bases sitting between them. Germline-derived CDR1 and CDR2 are MNHNY and SVGAGI (reference sequence). This CDR3 is built from 13 residues. CDR3 bases: TGTGCCAGCAGTACCACAGGTTACTACGAGCAGTACTTC. It translates to CASSTTGYYEQYF.

This clone occurred a few times. CDR3 loop: CASSPPPGLGFNEQFF. CDR3 bases: TGTGCCAGCAGCCCCCCGCCGGGACTAGGTTTTAATGAGCAGTTCTTC. The chain combines TRBV7-9 with TRBJ2-1; 8 positions match TRBD2. Germline CDR1 and CDR2: SEHNR and FQNEAQ (reference sequence). With V trimmed by 5 bases and J by 7 bases, 13 bases remained unmatched. The CDR3 spans 16 residues.

A few counts support this clone. The J gene is TRBJ2-1, the V gene TRBV30; weak D call: TRBD2 (6 bases). This CDR3 is built from 13 residues. The germline V gene has CDR1 GTSNPN and CDR2 SVGIG (reference sequence). V lost 4 bases, J lost 3 bases, and 10 bases lay in between. The CDR3 here is CAWKEGHYNEQFF. The CDR3 nucleotides read TGTGCCTGGAAGGAGGGCCACTACAATGAGCAGTTCTTC.

This clone was recorded a few times. The J gene is TRBJ2-7, the V gene TRBV28; 9 bases align to TRBD2. This CDR3 region has 13 residues. V trimming: 8 bases; J trimming: 3 bases; junction bases outside the gene matches: 5. Germline V gene sequence: CDR1 MDHEN, CDR2 SYDVKM. The CDR3 DNA reads TGTGCCAGCGGACCTAGCGGGATCTACGAGCAGTACTTC. It is translated as CASGPSGIYEQYF.

V gene TRBV6-6 combines with J gene TRBJ1-5; D is ambiguous. Germline V gene sequence: CDR1 MNHNY, CDR2 SVGAGI (reference sequence). The CDR3 has 13 residues. V lost 5 bases to trimming and J lost 0 bases, with 5 bases between them. The DNA of the CDR3 is TGTGCCAGCAGTCAACATAGCAATCAGCCCCAGCATTTT. It translates to CASSQHSNQPQHF.

This chain uses TRBV30 with TRBJ2-5; D remains ambiguous. This CDR3 contains 11 residues. Germline V CDR1 and CDR2: GTSNPN, SVGIG (reference sequence). Trimming stripped 2 bases from V and 1 base from J, with 2 bases between. The CDR3 nucleotides read TGTGCCTGGAGTCCCCAAGAGACCCAGTACTTC. It codes for CAWSPQETQYF.

This clone has only a few counts. The chain employs TRBV10-3 and TRBJ2-1, with D perhaps TRBD2 (6 bases). The CDR3 runs to 14 residues. Trimming stripped 3 bases from V and 8 bases from J, with 14 bases between. The V gene's germline CDR1 is ENHRY and CDR2 SYGVKD. The CDR3 bases are TGTGCCATCAGTGACCGGGACTCTAGCGATGAGCAGTTCTTC. Its protein product is CAISDRDSSDEQFF.

CDR3 coding DNA: TGTGCCAGCAGACCGGACAGGGAGAACACTGAAGCTTTCTTT. Its translation is CASRPDRENTEAFF. The rearrangement uses TRBV28 and TRBJ1-1; the match to TRBD1 covers 8 bases. This CDR3 has 14 amino acids. V lost 6 bases to trimming and J lost 1 base; unmatched junction nucleotides: 4. Germline CDR1 and CDR2: MDHEN and SYDVKM.

V gene TRBV19 combines with J gene TRBJ2-1; 11 bases line up with TRBD2. Germline V gene data show CDR1 as LNHDA and CDR2 as SQIVND (reference sequence). This CDR3 spans 17 amino acids. J was trimmed by 8 bases and V by 5 bases; bases with no gene match: 14. The CDR3 coding sequence is TGTGCCAGTAGTCCCGTAGCGGGAGGGGACATTTCGCATGAGCAGTTCTTC. Translated: CASSPVAGGDISHEQFF.

This chain links TRBV30 with TRBJ2-6; no definite D call. The germline V gene has CDR1 GTSNPN and CDR2 SVGIG (reference sequence). Between the trimmed V and J ends, which lost 3 bases and 2 bases, there was a span of 2 bases. The CDR3 extends over 12 amino acids. CDR3 nucleotides: TGTGCCTGGAGGCCTGGGGCCAACGTCCTGACTTTC. Translated, it gives CAWRPGANVLTF. The complete variable domain, with remaining parts taken from reference TRBV30 and TRBJ2-6, reads SQTIHQWPATLVQPVGSPLSLECTVEGTSNPNLYWYRQAAGRGLQLLFYSVGIGQISSEVPQNLSASRPQDRQFILSSKKLLLSDSGFYLCAWRPGANVLTFGAGSRLTVL.

The CDR3 DNA follows: TGTGCCAGCTCCCCATGGGGGGCATCGTCCGAGCAGTACTTC. Protein: CASSPWGASSEQYF. The chain carries TRBV18 and TRBJ2-7; TRBD1 or TRBD2 may be the D gene (6 bases each). CDR3 size: 14 residues. The germline CDR1 and CDR2 sequences are KGHSH and LQKENI. Trimming stripped 6 bases from V and 6 bases from J, with 18 bases between.

This clone was recorded at least ten times. The sample holds other DNA sequences that translate to the same CDR3. The rearrangement joins TRBV5-6 to TRBJ1-1; no definite D call. Germline V gene sequence: CDR1 SGHDT, CDR2 YYEEEE. Trimming removed 4 bases at V and 0 bases at J, with 1 base between. The length of the CDR3 is 11 residues. CDR3 sequence: CASSLNTEAFF. CDR3 coding DNA: TGTGCCAGCAGCCTGAACACTGAAGCTTTCTTT.

In its sample, this clone was seen a few times. The chain couples TRBV29-1 to TRBJ2-3; D may be TRBD2 (6 bases). Trimming removed 6 bases at V and 1 base at J, with 14 bases between. Germline-derived CDR1 and CDR2 are SQVTM and ANQGSEA. The CDR3 has 14 amino acids. The CDR3: CSVQKSSGTDTQYF. The CDR3 DNA is TGCAGCGTCCAAAAATCTAGCGGCACAGATACGCAGTATTTT.

This chain links TRBV5-1 with TRBJ1-6; D is unresolved. This CDR3 is 12 amino acids long. V gave up 0 bases and J gave up 7 bases, with 2 bases separating them. Germline CDR1 and CDR2: SGHRS and YFSETQ. The CDR3 here is CASSLENSPLHF. The CDR3 DNA follows: TGCGCCAGCAGCTTGGAGAATTCACCCCTCCACTTT.

This clone has ten or more counts. The sample carries other DNA sequences with the same CDR3. V gene TRBV2 combines with J gene TRBJ2-1; a possible D gene is TRBD1 (5 bases). The V and J ends lost 5 bases and 0 bases respectively, with 5 bases between them. Germline V CDR1 and CDR2: SNHLY, FYNNEI. The CDR3 is 13 residues long. Here the CDR3 reads CASSQGSYNEQFF. DNA for the CDR3: TGTGCCAGCAGTCAGGGCTCCTACAATGAGCAGTTCTTC.

The sample holds a few counts of this clone. This sample includes further DNA sequences coding for the same CDR3. The chain recombines TRBV30 with TRBJ1-5, with a possible D match to TRBD1 (5 bases). The CDR3 contains 15 residues. Trimming removed 0 bases at V and 6 bases at J, with 15 bases between. CDR1 GTSNPN and CDR2 SVGIG come from the germline V gene (reference sequence). The CDR3 loop is CAWSVPGAWSQPQHF. In DNA form, the CDR3 reads TGTGCCTGGAGTGTACCTGGGGCGTGGAGTCAGCCCCAGCATTTT.

The V call is TRBV27, the J call TRBJ2-1; tentatively, D is TRBD1 or TRBD2 (5 bases each). The CDR3 contains 15 residues. The V gene lost 7 bases and the J gene lost 3 bases, with 16 bases spanning the gap. Germline lookup yields CDR1 MNHEY and CDR2 SMNVEV (reference sequence). Here the CDR3 reads CASIRIRDGYNEQFF. CDR3 DNA: TGTGCCAGCATCCGTATCCGGGACGGCTACAATGAGCAGTTCTTC.

The rearrangement joins TRBV11-3 to TRBJ2-1; 10 nucleotides line up with TRBD2. The CDR3 runs 15 residues. Trimming at V came to 5 bases and at J to 6 bases, leaving 7 bases not matched to a gene. Germline V lookup: CDR1 SGHNT, CDR2 YENEEA. The CDR3 bases are TGTGCCAGCAGCCTGGCTAGCGGGGGTAGCAATGAGCAGTTCTTC. Translating it yields CASSLASGGSNEQFF.

In this sample, this clone turned up a few times. The V gene is TRBV28, the J gene TRBJ2-3; 15 bases fit TRBD2. CDR3 length: 18 residues. In germline, CDR1 is MDHEN, CDR2 SYDVKM. J gave up 2 bases and V 5 bases, and 8 bases lay outside the gene matches. The CDR3 loop is CASSPGGLAGGTTDTQYF. The CDR3 DNA is TGTGCCAGCAGTCCCGGGGGACTAGCGGGAGGTACCACAGATACGCAGTATTTT.

Remarks on this clone: This same CDR3 is encoded by further DNA sequences in the sample. This rearrangement joins TRBV7-2 to TRBJ1-2; D remains ambiguous. V gave up 5 bases and J gave up 8 bases, with 12 bases separating them. The CDR3 covers 12 residues. Germline CDR1 reads SGHTA; CDR2 reads FQGNSA. CDR3 in DNA: TGTGCCAGCAGCATGCAGGATGGGGGCTACACCTTC. Translated, it gives CASSMQDGGYTF.

The V and J genes are TRBV7-2 and TRBJ2-7; D may be TRBD1 or TRBD2 (5 bases each). The V and J ends lost 7 bases and 1 base respectively, with 20 bases between them. This CDR3 contains 16 residues. In germline, CDR1 is SGHTA, CDR2 FQGNSA. The CDR3 nucleotides are TGTGCCAGCACCCTCGGCTGGGGGAGTGGGTCCTACGAGCAGTACTTC. Translating gives CASTLGWGSGSYEQYF. Supplemented by reference TRBV7-2 and TRBJ2-7, the full variable domain reads GAGVSQSPSNKVTEKGKDVELRCDPISGHTALYWYRQSLGQGLEFLIYFQGNSAPDKSGLPSDRFSAERTGGSVSTLTIQRTQQEDSAVYLCASTLGWGSGSYEQYFGPGTRLTVT.

This clone was detected only a few times. This chain uses TRBV25-1 with TRBJ2-7; 8 nucleotides match TRBD2. The J call may be wrong; the DNA end is better matched by TRBJ2-1. The germline V gene encodes CDR1 MGHDK and CDR2 SYGVNS. The CDR3 is made up of 16 amino acids. CDR3 bases: TGTGCCAGCAGTGAAAATAAGGCGGGAGGCTACAATGAGCAGTTCTTC. It is translated as CASSENKAGGYNEQFF.

This clone was counted a few times. The CDR3 spells CASSLIIGQGDNEQFF. CDR3 nucleotide sequence: TGTGCCAGCAGCTTAATTATAGGGCAGGGAGACAATGAGCAGTTCTTC. The chain joins TRBV7-2 to TRBJ2-1; D could derive from TRBD1 or TRBD2 (5 bases each). This CDR3 has 16 amino acids. The V end was cut by 2 bases, the J end by 5 bases, with 16 bases between. CDR1 and CDR2 (germline): SGHTA, FQGNSA.

The genes are TRBV30 and TRBJ1-5; D might be TRBD1 (6 bases). The CDR3 consists of 13 residues. Germline CDR1 and CDR2: GTSNPN and SVGIG (reference sequence). The V and J ends lost 2 bases and 4 bases respectively, with 9 bases between them. As DNA, the CDR3 is TGTGCCTGGAGTTTACAGGGAAATCAGCCCCAGCATTTT. Protein: CAWSLQGNQPQHF.

V and J are TRBV2 and TRBJ2-7; no definite D call. Between the trimmed V and J ends, which lost 4 bases and 5 bases, there was a span of 6 bases. The CDR3 contains 11 residues. The germline V gene encodes CDR1 SNHLY and CDR2 FYNNEI. CDR3 in amino acids: CASSAVDEQYF. The CDR3 DNA reads TGTGCCAGCAGTGCGGTCGACGAGCAGTACTTC.